Listed here is a single T cell receptor (beta chain). Between the trimmed V and J ends, which lost 0 bases and 6 bases, there was a span of 10 bases. Germline CDR1 and CDR2: MNHEY and SVGAGI. The CDR3 consists of 14 residues. Here immunoSEQ multiplex PCR was the method, and the copy in TCRdb shows in-frame clones only, minus some. The sample lists about 600,000 clones; 97% were seen once. This entry comes from a study of shared clonotypes between healthy human individuals. What was sequenced was naive CD4+ T cells sorted from blood. Stated subset: CD45RA+ positively selected. The chain couples TRBV6-5 to TRBJ2-3; either TRBD1 or TRBD2 may supply D (5 bases each). The source is a woman aged 25 to 39 in good health. The CDR3 reads CASSYSGVGDTQYF. The CDR3, as DNA: TGTGCCAGCAGTTACTCGGGGGTGGGGGATACGCAGTATTTT.